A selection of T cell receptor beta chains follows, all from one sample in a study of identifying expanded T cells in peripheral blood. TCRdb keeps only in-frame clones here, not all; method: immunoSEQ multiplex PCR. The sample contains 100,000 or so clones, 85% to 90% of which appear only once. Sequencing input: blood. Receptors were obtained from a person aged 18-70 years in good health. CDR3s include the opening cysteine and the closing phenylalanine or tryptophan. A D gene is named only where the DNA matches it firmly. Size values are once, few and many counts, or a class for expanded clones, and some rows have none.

DNA: TGCGCCAGCAGCCAAGAAAACCCTTGGAAGAAGGCCTTC
CDR3: CASSQENPWKKAF
size: .
D: .
V: TRBV4-3
J: TRBJ1-2

DNA: TGTGCCAGCAGCGTTAGCGGGGGGGCCGCCCCGGACGAGCAGTACTTC
CDR3: CASSVSGGAAPDEQYF
size: .
D: TRBD2
V: TRBV28
J: TRBJ2-7

DNA: TGTGCCAGCAGCTTCCTCGGGAGTGGTAATGAAAAACTGTTTTTT
CDR3: CASSFLGSGNEKLFF
size: .
D: .
V: TRBV11-2
J: TRBJ1-4

DNA: TGTGCCAGCAGCTTTGAGACAGGGGTGCAAGAGACCCAGTACTTC
CDR3: CASSFETGVQETQYF
size: .
D: TRBD1
V: TRBV5-4
J: TRBJ2-5

DNA: TGCGCCAGCAGCCCGGCCGGGACAGGGGGCGACCAAGTCGATGGCTACACCTTC
CDR3: CASSPAGTGGDQVDGYTF
size: .
D: TRBD1
V: TRBV4-3
J: TRBJ1-2

DNA: TGTGCCATCAGCGCCGACAGGGGAGGCAATCAGCCCCAGCATTTT
CDR3: CAISADRGGNQPQHF
size: .
D: TRBD1
V: TRBV10-3
J: TRBJ1-5

DNA: TGTGCCAGTAGTTCCCGACTCGAAATGGAGACCCAGTACTTC
CDR3: CASSSRLEMETQYF
size: .
D: .
V: TRBV19
J: TRBJ2-5

DNA: TGTGCCAGTAGTATAACCAGCGGGGGATACACAGATACGCAGTATTTT
CDR3: CASSITSGGYTDTQYF
size: .
D: TRBD2
V: TRBV19
J: TRBJ2-3

DNA: TGTGCCAGCAGCCCCCAAGCCCCTCTCACCGGGGAGCTGTTTTTT
CDR3: CASSPQAPLTGELFF
size: .
D: .
V: TRBV9
J: TRBJ2-2

DNA: TGCGCCAGCAGCCAAGATCCTGGCAACACTGAAGCTTTCTTT
CDR3: CASSQDPGNTEAFF
size: .
D: .
V: TRBV4-3
J: TRBJ1-1

DNA: TGCGCCAGCAGCCATTCGCGGGGGACAATCCTCCAAGAGACCCAGTACTTC
CDR3: CASSHSRGTILQETQYF
size: .
D: .
V: TRBV4-3
J: TRBJ2-5

DNA: TGTGCCAGCAGCTTAGCTGTGGACACTGAAGCTTTCTTT
CDR3: CASSLAVDTEAFF
size: .
D: .
V: TRBV13
J: TRBJ1-1

DNA: TGTGCCAGCAGCTCGGGGGGGGGCCAGGAGTATTTT
CDR3: CASSSGGGQEYF
size: .
D: TRBD2
V: TRBV7-9
J: TRBJ2-3

DNA: TGTGCCAGCAGCCGACAGGGCGATAATTCACCCCTCCACTTT
CDR3: CASSRQGDNSPLHF
size: .
D: TRBD1
V: TRBV7-9
J: TRBJ1-6

DNA: TGTGCCAGCAGCCTTCGGGGGGCGGGCTATGGCTACACCTTC
CDR3: CASSLRGAGYGYTF
size: once
D: .
V: TRBV7-8
J: TRBJ1-2

DNA: TGTGCCAGCAGCTTGGAAGGGGGTAGCGGCTACACCTTC
CDR3: CASSLEGGSGYTF
size: .
D: .
V: TRBV5-8
J: TRBJ1-2

DNA: TGTGCCAGTAGTATTATAGGGTCACAGATTAATTCACCCCTCCACTTT
CDR3: CASSIIGSQINSPLHF
size: few
D: .
V: TRBV19
J: TRBJ1-6

DNA: TGCGCCAGCAGTCCGACTTGGGATGTCACTGAAGCTTTCTTT
CDR3: CASSPTWDVTEAFF
size: .
D: .
V: TRBV4-3
J: TRBJ1-1

DNA: TGTGCCAGCAGCTTGGGGTGGGGAAGCTATGGCTACACCTTC
CDR3: CASSLGWGSYGYTF
size: .
D: .
V: TRBV7-2
J: TRBJ1-2

DNA: TGCGCCAGCCAATTACTAGCGGCGTCGGATACGCAGTATTTT
CDR3: CASQLLAASDTQYF
size: .
D: TRBD2
V: TRBV5-1
J: TRBJ2-3

DNA: TGTGCCAGCAGTCAGGCCGCCTCCTACGAGCAGTACTTC
CDR3: CASSQAASYEQYF
size: .
D: .
V: TRBV28
J: TRBJ2-7

DNA: TGTGCCAGCAGTTACACGTCGGGCGAGCAGTACTTC
CDR3: CASSYTSGEQYF
size: .
D: .
V: TRBV6-5
J: TRBJ2-7

DNA: TGTGCCAGCAGATTCGCTCCCCTACAGGGATCGGGTGGCTACACCTTC
CDR3: CASRFAPLQGSGGYTF
size: .
D: .
V: TRBV27
J: TRBJ1-2

DNA: TGTGCCAGCAGCGGACTGGGGGCTAGGCAGCCCCAGCATTTT
CDR3: CASSGLGARQPQHF
size: .
D: .
V: TRBV27
J: TRBJ1-5

DNA: TGTGCCAGCAGCCAAGATTGGGAGAGTCTGGAGACCCAGTACTTC
CDR3: CASSQDWESLETQYF
size: .
D: .
V: TRBV4-2
J: TRBJ2-5

DNA: TGTGCCAGTAGTATGACAGGGGGCGAATATCAGCCCCAGCATTTT
CDR3: CASSMTGGEYQPQHF
size: .
D: TRBD1
V: TRBV19
J: TRBJ1-5

DNA: TGTGCCAGCAGCCAACAACGCCTCTCGGGTAGGCGCTATGGCTACACCTTC
CDR3: CASSQQRLSGRRYGYTF
size: .
D: .
V: TRBV16
J: TRBJ1-2

DNA: TGCGCCAGCAGCCAAGTAAGGACAGGGGTGCCAGATACGCAGTATTTT
CDR3: CASSQVRTGVPDTQYF
size: .
D: TRBD1
V: TRBV4-3
J: TRBJ2-3

DNA: TGCGCCAGCAGCCCTGGTGGGACAGGGCTTTATAATGAAAAACTGTTTTTT
CDR3: CASSPGGTGLYNEKLFF
size: .
D: TRBD1
V: TRBV5-1
J: TRBJ1-4

DNA: TGTGCCAGCAGTTTAGGTTGGAGTCGAGGGGATACGCAGTATTTT
CDR3: CASSLGWSRGDTQYF
size: .
D: .
V: TRBV27
J: TRBJ2-3

DNA: TGTGCCAGCAGCTCCTTAGACAGGGGTAATGAAAAACTGTTTTTT
CDR3: CASSSLDRGNEKLFF
size: .
D: TRBD1
V: TRBV5-6
J: TRBJ1-4

DNA: TGTGCCAGCAGCTGGACTGCGAGAAAACTGTTTTTT
CDR3: CASSWTARKLFF
size: .
D: .
V: TRBV28
J: TRBJ1-4

DNA: TGTGCCAGCAGCTCCGGACTAGCGGGGGTCCCAAGCGGGACCCAGTACTTC
CDR3: CASSSGLAGVPSGTQYF
size: .
D: TRBD2
V: TRBV7-2
J: TRBJ2-5

DNA: TGTGCCAGCAGTCCCTACGCGGGGTATGGTGAGCAGTTCTTC
CDR3: CASSPYAGYGEQFF
size: .
D: .
V: TRBV28
J: TRBJ2-1

DNA: TGTGCCAGCAGCTTAGTATACAGCCTAGCCAAAAACATTCAGTACTTC
CDR3: CASSLVYSLAKNIQYF
size: .
D: .
V: TRBV11-2
J: TRBJ2-4

DNA: TGTGCCAGCAGCGTAGTGTGGTCCGGGGAGCAGTTCTTC
CDR3: CASSVVWSGEQFF
size: .
D: .
V: TRBV9
J: TRBJ2-1

DNA: TGCAGCGTTGAAGTATTTGGGACCGAGGTCTCCTACGAGCAGTACTTC
CDR3: CSVEVFGTEVSYEQYF
size: once
D: .
V: TRBV29-1
J: TRBJ2-7

DNA: TGTGCCAGCTCACCAACCGGGGGCCTCAATCAGCCCCAGCATTTT
CDR3: CASSPTGGLNQPQHF
size: .
D: .
V: TRBV18
J: TRBJ1-5

DNA: TGTGCCAGCAGCTACCCTTTGGGTAGCGGGGGGGCATACGAGCAGTACTTC
CDR3: CASSYPLGSGGAYEQYF
size: few
D: TRBD2
V: TRBV7-2
J: TRBJ2-7

DNA: TGCGCCAGCAAATACTTCTCGGGACAGGGGATCTACGAGCAGTACTTC
CDR3: CASKYFSGQGIYEQYF
size: .
D: TRBD1
V: TRBV5-1
J: TRBJ2-7